The T cell receptor beta chain under discussion was sequenced for a study of TIL therapy for anti-PD-1-resistant metastatic lung cancer. Across the whole study: A few tumors were EGFR-mutant and two were ALK-rearranged. General study points: Many TIL product clones were absent from baseline tumor, suggesting clonal contraction.

On this clone: Its specificity is unknown.

Time point specified: pre-treatment sample, taken before nivolumab and TIL therapy. Pleural nodules or supraclavicular lymph nodes made up most of the excised metastases sampled. Sequencing used immunoSEQ v3. Assay: immunoSEQ multiplex PCR; the TCRdb copy retains only in-frame clones and omits some. The sample includes tens of thousands of clones, 63% of them seen just once. With 4 bases removed from V and 2 bases from J, the gap between germline ends came to 13 bases. Germline assignment: CDR1 SGHNT and CDR2 YYREEE (reference sequence). The CDR3 is 14 residues long. The receptor's source is a woman aged 30 to 85 with non-small cell lung cancer. This specimen consisted of tumor tissue, obtained at baseline. The chain links TRBV5-4 to TRBJ2-7; D remains unclear. The CDR3 DNA is TGTGCCAGCAGCACCGTTTCGAAGCCCTACGAGCAGTACTTC. Translating it yields CASSTVSKPYEQYF.